The 7 T cell receptor beta chains in this list originate from one sample, sequenced in a study of cytomegalovirus exposure and HLA in healthy donors. It was with 60 Vbeta and 13 Jbeta primers that the PCR ran. Assay used: immunoSEQ multiplex PCR; TCRdb lists only in-frame clones, some missing. The sample lists about 140,000 clones; around two thirds were seen once. Material for sequencing was PBMCs. The receptors originated from a man between 25 and 39 years old in good health and CMV-seropositive.

The chain has TRBV5-7 and TRBJ2-1, with 11 bases matching TRBD2. TRBV5-7 is an open reading frame whose function is uncertain. Trimming removed 0 bases from V and 8 bases from J; junction bases left unmatched: 13. The CDR3 loop spans 18 amino acids. As DNA, the CDR3 is TGTGCCAGCAGCTTGGATATGTCGGGACTAGCGGTCGGCGATGAGCAGTTCTTC. Translation gives CASSLDMSGLAVGDEQFF.

In its sample, this clone was seen once. The rearrangement links TRBV25-1 to TRBJ2-2; D might be TRBD2 (5 bases). Looked up from germline, CDR1 is MGHDK and CDR2 is SYGVNS. V lost 0 bases and J lost 8, with 16 bases in between. The CDR3 extends over 16 amino acids. CDR3 sequence: CASSEYGEGRGGELFF. For the CDR3, the DNA is TGTGCCAGCAGTGAATATGGCGAAGGGAGAGGAGGGGAGCTGTTTTTT.

The V call is TRBV9, the J call TRBJ2-1; the match to TRBD2 covers 7 bases. V shed 2 bases, J shed 4 bases, and the junction held 6 bases outside the gene matches. From germline, CDR1 is SGDLS and CDR2 YYNGEE. The CDR3 is 15 amino acids. CDR3 coding DNA: TGTGCCAGCAGCGTGGCGGGACTACTATACAATGAGCAGTTCTTC. Encoded protein: CASSVAGLLYNEQFF.

The V and J genes are TRBV25-1 and TRBJ2-2; D gene unclear. Looked up from germline, CDR1 is MGHDK and CDR2 is SYGVNS. The CDR3 contains 13 residues. V was clipped by 5 bases and J by 1 base, with 5 bases between them. CDR3 nucleotides: TGTGCCAGCAGTCCCAGGAACACCGGGGAGCTGTTTTTT. Translating gives CASSPRNTGELFF.

The chain has TRBV6-1 and TRBJ2-5; the D gene is possibly TRBD1 (5 bases). The CDR3 has 15 amino acids. With 5 bases removed from V and 0 bases from J, the gap between germline ends came to 13 bases. Germline V gives CDR1 MNHNS, CDR2 SASEGT. CDR3 region: CASSRQYQYQETQYF. The CDR3 bases are TGTGCCAGCAGTAGACAGTACCAGTACCAAGAGACCCAGTACTTC.

This clone was seen only a few times. V gene TRBV7-8 combines with J gene TRBJ1-1; D not resolved. The germline V gene has CDR1 SGHVS and CDR2 FQNEAQ. Trimming left V 3 bases short and J 5 bases short, with 7 bases between. The length of the CDR3 is 12 residues. CDR3 residues: CASSFMTTEAFF. Written as DNA, the CDR3 is TGTGCCAGCAGCTTCATGACAACTGAAGCTTTCTTT.

With regard to this clone: The identical CDR3 is also encoded by other nucleotide sequences in the sample. The gene calls are TRBV7-9 and TRBJ1-1; TRBD1 agrees at 7 bases. Germline assignment: CDR1 SEHNR and CDR2 FQNEAQ (reference sequence). V shed 8 bases, J shed 5 bases, and the junction held 8 bases outside the gene matches. The CDR3 length is 13 residues. In DNA, the CDR3 is TGTGCCAGCTCGGGACAGTCAGTGACTGAAGCTTTCTTT. Translation: CASSGQSVTEAFF.